Presented here are 31 T cell receptor beta chains from one specimen sequenced in a study of T cells in Graves' hyperthyroidism and ophthalmopathy. The CDR3 regions of TCR beta were amplified from RNA transcripts. Using the HTBI primer set, a first-round RT-PCR was run on the TCR CDR3. TCRdb analysed the multiplex PCR reads with MiXCR anew, one entry per CDR3 protein. The repertoire includes roughly 580,000 distinct CDR3 sequences, over 11% of them detected once, and more than 5% sits in the top ten. The sample was blood. These receptors came from a young woman with Graves' hyperthyroidism that later progressed to Graves' ophthalmopathy.

This clonotype occurred many times. CDR3 sequence reads: CASSLSRPYNEQFF. CDR3 DNA sequence: TGTGCCAGCAGCTTAAGCCGGCCCTACAATGAGCAGTTCTTC. This rearrangement joins TRBV7-9 to TRBJ2-1; no definite D call. CDR1 is SEHNR, CDR2 FQNEAQ, per germline (reference sequence). Trimming left V 2 bases short and J 2 bases short, with 7 bases between. The CDR3 consists of 14 residues.

This clonotype was seen only a few times. V gene TRBV30 combines with J gene TRBJ1-4; D call uncertain. V was pared by 5 bases and J by 0 bases, with 10 bases between. The germline V gene has CDR1 GTSNPN and CDR2 SVGIG (reference sequence). The CDR3 loop spans 14 amino acids. The CDR3 reads CAWALSSTNEKLFF. In DNA, the CDR3 is TGTGCCTGGGCCCTATCGTCAACTAATGAAAAACTGTTTTTT.

This clonotype was counted many times. The genes are TRBV11-2 and TRBJ2-5, with a weak D call TRBD2 (6 bases). CDR3 size: 14 residues. V shed 1 base and J shed 3 bases, with 9 bases lying between them. Germline V gene lookup returns CDR1 SGHAT and CDR2 FQNNGV. CDR3 amino acids: CASSLGGGEETQYF. The CDR3 DNA is TGTGCCAGCAGCTTAGGGGGAGGAGAAGAGACCCAGTACTTC.

This clonotype was recorded many times. The chain uses TRBV28 and TRBJ1-1; a weak D match, TRBD1 (5 bases). The CDR3 sequence is 13 residues long. Germline CDR1 MDHEN, CDR2 SYDVKM. V was trimmed by 5 bases and J by 5 bases, leaving 12 bases between them. CDR3: CASSRDGGTEAFF. The CDR3 bases are TGTGCCAGCAGTCGGGACGGCGGAACTGAAGCTTTCTTT.

This clonotype was seen a handful of times. V usage is TRBV20-1 and J usage is TRBJ2-7; TRBD2 might be the D (5 bases). This CDR3 has 11 residues. V lost 8 bases to trimming and J lost 1 base, with 9 bases between them. Germline V gives CDR1 DFQATT, CDR2 SNEGSKA (reference sequence). The CDR3 sequence: CSLDYSYEQYF. As DNA, the CDR3 is TGCAGTCTCGACTATTCCTACGAGCAGTACTTC.

A note on this clonotype: A much larger clone is a single base away; this may be a read error. V usage is TRBV12-3 or TRBV12-4 and J usage is TRBJ2-1; no firm D call. CDR3 length equals 12 residues. The CDR3 is CASSFLLGEQLF. CDR3 in DNA: TGTGCCAGCAGTTTTCTGCTGGGTGAGCAGCTCTTC.

This clonotype was observed at least ten times. The genes are TRBV12-3 or TRBV12-4 and TRBJ2-7; 7 nucleotides agree with TRBD1. Losses at the gene ends were 5 bases for V and 2 bases for J; bases not matched to a gene: 6. The CDR3 is made up of 14 amino acids. DNA for the CDR3: TGTGCCAGCAGTCTAACAGGGGTGACCTACGAGCAGTACTTC. Translated, it gives CASSLTGVTYEQYF.

This clonotype has ten or more counts. The genes are TRBV15 and TRBJ2-2, with D possibly being TRBD2 (6 bases). V was clipped by 0 bases and J by 2 bases, with 13 bases between them. The CDR3 spans 17 residues. Germline V gene data show CDR1 as LNHNV and CDR2 as YYDKDF (reference sequence). As DNA, the CDR3 is TGTGCCACCAGCAGAGATGGAGGCGGGGCTAACACCGGGGAGCTGTTTTTT. Its translation: CATSRDGGGANTGELFF.

There are many counts of this clonotype. The V call is TRBV3-1, the J call TRBJ1-2; D gene ambiguous. With 0 bases removed from V and 4 bases from J, the gap between germline ends came to 9 bases. This CDR3 has 14 residues. In germline, CDR1 is LGHDT, CDR2 YNNKEL (reference sequence). CDR3: CASSQDGISYGYTF. CDR3 nucleotides: TGTGCCAGCAGCCAAGATGGAATTTCCTATGGCTACACCTTC. The variable domain in full, with the rest retrieved from reference TRBV3-1 and TRBJ1-2, is DTAVSQTPKYLVTQMGNDKSIKCEQNLGHDTMYWYKQDSKKFLKIMFSYNNKELIINETVPNRFSPKSPDKAHLNLHINSLELGDSAVYFCASSQDGISYGYTFGSGTRLTVV.

This clonotype came up many times. The V and J genes are TRBV28 and TRBJ2-2; D not certain. Per the germline V gene, CDR1 is MDHEN and CDR2 is SYDVKM. CDR3 size: 16 residues. V was cut by 1 base and J by 4 bases, with 13 bases left in between. The CDR3 nucleotides are TGTGCCAGCAGTTTATATGAGGAAGGGATCACCGGGGAGCTGTTTTTT. This translates into CASSLYEEGITGELFF.

A word on this clonotype: Possible read error: a much larger clone is one base away. The V gene is TRBV29-1, the J gene TRBJ1-4; D unresolved. CDR3 length: 13 amino acids. The germline CDR1 and CDR2 sequences are SQVTM and ANQGSEA. Trimming left V 7 bases short and J 3 bases short, with 12 bases between. The CDR3 sequence: CSAGREANEKLFF. The CDR3 bases are TGCAGCGCCGGGCGAGAGGCTAATGAAAAACTGTTTTTT.

This sequence joins TRBV27 and TRBJ1-1; 9 bases match TRBD1. The CDR3 loop spans 14 amino acids. Germline CDR1 MNHEY, CDR2 SMNVEV (reference sequence). After removal of 5 bases from V and 6 bases from J, the junction contained 7 bases not matched to a gene. CDR3 in amino acids: CASSPGTGYAEAFF. Written as DNA, the CDR3 is TGTGCCAGCAGTCCGGGGACAGGGTACGCTGAAGCTTTCTTT.

This clonotype has a count of ten or more. The CDR3 is CSVVRTGQETQYF. CDR3 in DNA: TGCAGCGTTGTTCGGACAGGGCAAGAGACCCAGTACTTC. The rearrangement uses TRBV29-1 and TRBJ2-5; 8 bases are shared with TRBD1. The CDR3 loop spans 13 amino acids. The J segment lost 2 bases and the V segment lost 4 bases, leaving 3 bases of the junction unmatched. Germline assignment: CDR1 SQVTM and CDR2 ANQGSEA.

This chain connects TRBV9 to TRBJ2-3, with TRBD2 matching 9 bases. Trimming took 0 bases from V and 1 from J; bases not matched to a gene: 6. The CDR3 is 17 residues long. Germline V gene data show CDR1 as SGDLS and CDR2 as YYNGEE. This chain's CDR3 is CASSVEASGIGTDTQYF. Written as DNA, the CDR3 is TGTGCCAGCAGCGTAGAGGCTAGCGGGATCGGCACAGATACGCAGTATTTT.

This clonotype occurred many times. The CDR3 is CAISLGDEQFF. In DNA form, the CDR3 reads TGTGCCATCAGTTTGGGAGATGAGCAGTTCTTC. The genes are TRBV10-3 and TRBJ2-1; D might be TRBD2 (5 bases). This CDR3 has 11 residues. In germline, CDR1 is ENHRY, CDR2 SYGVKD. V lost 5 bases and J lost 8, with 7 bases in between.

The chain joins TRBV5-1 to TRBJ1-4; D is uncertain. V lost 5 bases to trimming and J lost 4 bases, with 12 bases between them. CDR1 SGHRS and CDR2 YFSETQ come from the germline V gene. The CDR3 loop spans 14 amino acids. The CDR3 reads CASRPAVSNEKLFF. The CDR3 bases are TGCGCCAGCAGGCCTGCGGTCAGTAATGAAAAACTGTTTTTT.

This clonotype was observed a few times. The CDR3 nucleotides are TGTGCCAGCAGCCAGTTAGCGTCAAGGGAGACCCAGTACTTC. Protein product: CASSQLASRETQYF. The chain combines TRBV3-1 with TRBJ2-5; weak D call: TRBD2 (5 bases). Per germline, CDR1 LGHDT and CDR2 YNNKEL (reference sequence). V gave up 3 bases and J gave up 5 bases, with 13 bases separating them. CDR3 length equals 14 residues.

This clonotype appeared a few times. This chain connects TRBV6-2 or TRBV6-3 to TRBJ2-1, with 7 positions matching TRBD2. The CDR3 length is 16 residues. V gave up 7 bases and J gave up 1 base; unmatched junction bases: 10. The germline CDR1 and CDR2 sequences are MNHEY and SVGEGT. The CDR3 DNA reads TGTGCCAGCATAAAAAGGGCTAGCGGTTCCTACAATGAGCAGTTCTTC. Translating it yields CASIKRASGSYNEQFF.

This clonotype was counted at least ten times. The chain carries TRBV24-1 and TRBJ2-5; D is possibly TRBD1 (7 bases). Between the trimmed V and J ends, which lost 2 bases and 4 bases, there was a span of 13 bases. This CDR3 spans 15 amino acids. CDR1 KGHDR and CDR2 SFDVKD come from the germline V gene. The CDR3 DNA sequence: TGTGCCACCAGTGATTCCGGGACAGCGGGAGAGACCCAGTACTTC. Translation gives CATSDSGTAGETQYF.

The sample holds many counts of this clonotype. The V call is TRBV2, the J call TRBJ2-1; 11 bases are shared with TRBD2. V trimming: 5 bases; J trimming: 0 bases; junction bases outside the gene matches: 0. The CDR3 consists of 15 residues. Germline-derived CDR1 and CDR2 are SNHLY and FYNNEI. CDR3 sequence reads: CASSTSGSSYNEQFF. Written as DNA, the CDR3 is TGTGCCAGCAGTACTAGCGGGAGCTCCTACAATGAGCAGTTCTTC.

This clonotype was found many times. This chain links TRBV6-1 with TRBJ2-7; 9 bases are shared with TRBD2. CDR1 and CDR2 (germline): MNHNS, SASEGT. The trim removed 6 bases at V and 3 bases at J, leaving 6 bases unmatched. CDR3 size: 14 residues. The CDR3 sequence: CASRTSGLNYEQYF. The CDR3 nucleotides read TGTGCCAGCAGAACTAGCGGGCTAAACTACGAGCAGTACTTC.

This clonotype was seen at least ten times. V is TRBV6-2 or TRBV6-3 and J is TRBJ2-5; 10 bases agree with TRBD2. The CDR3 has 17 amino acids. With 2 bases clipped from V and 3 bases from J, the junction kept 9 bases outside the gene matches. CDR1 is MNHEY and CDR2 is SVGEGT in the germline V gene. The CDR3 spells CASSYPMRLAGEETQYF. The CDR3 coding sequence is TGTGCCAGCAGTTACCCGATGAGACTAGCGGGTGAAGAGACCCAGTACTTC.

There are many counts of this clonotype. The J gene is TRBJ2-1, the V gene TRBV12-5, with D perhaps matching TRBD1 or TRBD2 (6 bases each). This CDR3 has 15 amino acids. The germline gives CDR1 LGHNT, CDR2 FRNRAP. V lost 2 bases, J lost 11 bases, and 19 bases lay in between. CDR3 in amino acids: CASGLTTFSGGQQFF. DNA for the CDR3: TGTGCTAGTGGTTTGACCACTTTTTCCGGGGGCCAGCAGTTCTTC.

The rearrangement links TRBV11-2 to TRBJ2-5, with 7 bases fitting TRBD1. Germline values: CDR1 SGHAT, CDR2 FQNNGV. There are 15 residues in the CDR3. V gave up 2 bases and J gave up 5 bases; unmatched junction bases: 8. The CDR3 spells CASSLIQGVPETQYF. The CDR3 nucleotides are TGTGCCAGCAGCTTAATCCAGGGGGTTCCGGAGACCCAGTACTTC.

This clonotype was detected ten times or more. The genes are TRBV6-6 and TRBJ2-1; 9 nucleotides match TRBD1. The V and J ends lost 2 bases and 5 bases, in that order; junction bases with no gene match: 4. The CDR3 length is 15 residues. Germline V gene data show CDR1 as MNHNY and CDR2 as SVGAGI (reference sequence). The DNA for the CDR3 is TGTGCCAGCAGTTACCCGGGACAGGGCGACAATGAGCAGTTCTTC. Translating it yields CASSYPGQGDNEQFF.

Many counts were recorded for this clonotype. The chain is built from TRBV2 and TRBJ2-7, with a weak D call TRBD1 (5 bases). Germline values: CDR1 SNHLY, CDR2 FYNNEI. Trimming shortened V by 8 bases and J by 0 bases, and 8 bases separated the two germline ends. This CDR3 contains 12 residues. CDR3 sequence: CASGATSYEQYF. The CDR3 coding sequence is TGTGCCAGCGGGGCGACCTCCTACGAGCAGTACTTC.

This clonotype has ten or more counts. The J gene is TRBJ2-5, the V gene TRBV6-2 or TRBV6-3; 7 bases fit TRBD1. The CDR3 is 14 amino acids. Germline loops: CDR1 MNHEY, CDR2 SVGEGT. The V segment lost 5 bases and the J segment 3 bases; nucleotides outside the gene matches: 6. Here the CDR3 DNA reads TGTGCCAGCAGTACCGGGACAGAAGAAGAGACCCAGTACTTC. This translates into CASSTGTEEETQYF.

This clonotype has at least ten counts. This chain uses TRBV5-1 with TRBJ2-2; D call uncertain. The CDR3 length is 14 residues. Germline CDR1 SGHRS, CDR2 YFSETQ. Trimming removed 6 bases at V and 5 bases at J, with 14 bases between. CDR3 in DNA: TGCGCCAGCAAGCTGGGGTCGCAGACCGGGGAGCTGTTTTTT. Translation gives CASKLGSQTGELFF.

This clonotype was recorded a few times. The chain has TRBV19 and TRBJ1-4; D gene unclear. The germline V gene has CDR1 LNHDA and CDR2 SQIVND (reference sequence). Trimming pared 5 bases from V and 8 bases from J, leaving 18 bases between. There are 15 residues in the CDR3. CDR3 coding DNA: TGTGCCAGTAGTCCGCCGGGAGGGCATACGGAAAAACTGTTTTTT. It yields the protein CASSPPGGHTEKLFF.

The J gene is TRBJ1-1, the V gene TRBV30, with 7 bases fitting TRBD1. J was trimmed by 2 bases and V by 2 bases; bases with no gene match: 5. CDR3 length equals 14 residues. Germline loops: CDR1 GTSNPN, CDR2 SVGIG (reference sequence). The CDR3 DNA reads TGTGCCTGGAGTCCCCCAGGGGGAAACACTGAAGCTTTCTTT. It encodes CAWSPPGGNTEAFF. Full variable domain (outside the CDR3, taken from reference TRBV30 and TRBJ1-1): SQTIHQWPATLVQPVGSPLSLECTVEGTSNPNLYWYRQAAGRGLQLLFYSVGIGQISSEVPQNLSASRPQDRQFILSSKKLLLSDSGFYLCAWSPPGGNTEAFFGQGTRLTVV.

This clonotype appeared a few times. This chain connects TRBV13 to TRBJ2-6; 12 nucleotides agree with TRBD1. With V trimmed by 5 bases and J by 2 bases, 7 bases remained unmatched. CDR1 PRHDT and CDR2 FYEKMQ come from the germline V gene (reference sequence). This CDR3 is built from 18 residues. DNA for the CDR3: TGTGCCAGCAGCCCCCTCGGGACAGGGGGCCCTGGGGCCAACGTCCTGACTTTC. Protein sequence: CASSPLGTGGPGANVLTF.